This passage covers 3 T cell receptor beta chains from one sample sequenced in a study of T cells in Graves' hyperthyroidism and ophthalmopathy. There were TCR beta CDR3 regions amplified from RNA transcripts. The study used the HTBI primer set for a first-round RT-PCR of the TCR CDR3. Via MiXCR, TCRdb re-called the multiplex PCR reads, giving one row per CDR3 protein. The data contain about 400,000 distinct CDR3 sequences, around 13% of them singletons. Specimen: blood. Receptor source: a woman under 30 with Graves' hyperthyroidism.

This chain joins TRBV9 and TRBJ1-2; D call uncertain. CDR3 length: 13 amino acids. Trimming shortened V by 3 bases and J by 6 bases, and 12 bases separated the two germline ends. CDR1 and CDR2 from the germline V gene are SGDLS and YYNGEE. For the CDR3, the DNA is TGTGCCAGCAGCGCGGGGTGGGGAAATGGCTACACCTTC. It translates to CASSAGWGNGYTF.

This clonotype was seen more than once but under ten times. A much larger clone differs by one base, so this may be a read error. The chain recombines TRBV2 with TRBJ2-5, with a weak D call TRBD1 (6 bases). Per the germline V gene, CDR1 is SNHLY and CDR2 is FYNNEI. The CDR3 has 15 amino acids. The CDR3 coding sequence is TGTGCCAGCAGTGAAGTGGATGTACAGGGTCGGACCCAGTGCTTC. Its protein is CASSEVDVQGRTQCF.

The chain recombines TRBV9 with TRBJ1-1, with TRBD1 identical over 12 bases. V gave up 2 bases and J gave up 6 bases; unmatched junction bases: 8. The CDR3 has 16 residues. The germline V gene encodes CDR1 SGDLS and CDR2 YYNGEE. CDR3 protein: CASSVGPGQGAAEAFF. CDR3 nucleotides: TGTGCCAGCAGCGTGGGACCGGGACAGGGGGCCGCTGAAGCTTTCTTT.